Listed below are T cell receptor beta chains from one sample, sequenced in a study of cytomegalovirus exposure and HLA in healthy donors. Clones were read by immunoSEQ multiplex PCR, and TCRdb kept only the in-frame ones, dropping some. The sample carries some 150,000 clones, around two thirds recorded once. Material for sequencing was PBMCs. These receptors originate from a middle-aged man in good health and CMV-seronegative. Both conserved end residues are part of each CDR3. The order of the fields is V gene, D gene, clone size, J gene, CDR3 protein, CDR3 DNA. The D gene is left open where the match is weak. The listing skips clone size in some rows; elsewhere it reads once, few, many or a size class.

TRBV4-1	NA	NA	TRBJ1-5	CASSQPQGGGGNQPQHF	TGCGCCAGCAGCCAACCTCAGGGAGGTGGCGGCAATCAGCCCCAGCATTTT
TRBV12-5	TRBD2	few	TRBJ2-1	CASGPPGGRADNEQFF	TGTGCTAGTGGCCCCCCGGGCGGGAGGGCCGATAATGAGCAGTTCTTC
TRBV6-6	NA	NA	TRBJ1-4	CASSPGVTGEKLFF	TGTGCCAGCAGCCCTGGGGTAACAGGTGAAAAACTGTTTTTT
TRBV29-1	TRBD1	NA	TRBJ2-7	CSVLDRSSYEQYF	TGCAGCGTCCTGGACAGGTCCTCCTACGAGCAGTACTTC
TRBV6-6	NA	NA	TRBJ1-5	CAGSPADQPQHF	TGTGCCGGCAGCCCCGCGGATCAGCCCCAGCATTTT
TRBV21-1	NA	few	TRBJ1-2	CASSLQEPSNYGYTF	TGTGCCAGCAGCCTACAGGAGCCCTCTAACTATGGCTACACCTTC
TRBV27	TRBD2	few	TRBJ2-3	CASSLNSGDSTDTQYF	TGTGCCAGCAGTTTAAATAGCGGGGATAGCACAGATACGCAGTATTTT
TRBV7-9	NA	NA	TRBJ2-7	CASRAEGEQYF	TGTGCCAGCCGAGCGGAAGGCGAGCAGTACTTC
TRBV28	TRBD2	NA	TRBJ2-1	CASSSPGLAGDNEQFF	TGTGCCAGCAGTAGCCCGGGACTAGCGGGGGACAATGAGCAGTTCTTC
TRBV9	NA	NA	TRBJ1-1	CASSVGLGANEAFF	TGTGCCAGCAGCGTAGGATTAGGGGCTAATGAAGCTTTCTTT
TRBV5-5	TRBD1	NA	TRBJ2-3	CASSLGGQGADTQYF	TGTGCCAGCAGCTTGGGGGGACAGGGGGCTGATACGCAGTATTTT
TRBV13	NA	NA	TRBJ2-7	CASRGGTDLREQYF	TGTGCCAGCAGAGGCGGGACCGACCTACGCGAGCAGTACTTC
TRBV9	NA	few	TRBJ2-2	CASSVNRGHYTGELFF	TGTGCCAGCAGCGTAAATCGGGGACACTACACCGGGGAGCTGTTTTTT
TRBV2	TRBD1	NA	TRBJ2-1	CASREGTGDYEQFF	TGTGCCAGCAGGGAAGGGACAGGGGACTACGAGCAGTTCTTC
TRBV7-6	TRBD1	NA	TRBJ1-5	CASSLGPRDRGNQPQHF	TGTGCCAGCAGCTTAGGCCCCCGGGACAGGGGGAATCAGCCCCAGCATTTT
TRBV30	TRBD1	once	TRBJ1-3	CAWGLGRVFGTGAGNTIYF	TGTGCCTGGGGACTAGGGAGGGTTTTTGGGACAGGGGCTGGAAACACCATATATTTT
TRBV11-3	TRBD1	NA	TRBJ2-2	CASSPGGQENTGELFF	TGTGCCAGCAGCCCAGGGGGACAGGAGAACACCGGGGAGCTGTTTTTT
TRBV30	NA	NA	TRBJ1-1	CAWSVHMNTEAFF	TGTGCCTGGAGTGTCCACATGAACACTGAAGCTTTCTTT
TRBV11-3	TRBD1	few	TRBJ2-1	CASSLVGPGQGIDEQFF	TGTGCCAGCAGCTTAGTAGGTCCGGGACAGGGGATTGATGAGCAGTTCTTC
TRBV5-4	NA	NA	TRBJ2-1	CASSSQGNEQFF	TGTGCCAGCAGCTCACAGGGCAATGAGCAGTTCTTC
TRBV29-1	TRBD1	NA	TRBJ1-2	CSVEEQGYGYTF	TGCAGCGTTGAAGAACAGGGGTATGGCTACACCTTC
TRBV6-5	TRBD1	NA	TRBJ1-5	CASSVGQGGNQPQHF	TGTGCCAGCAGTGTAGGACAGGGCGGCAATCAGCCCCAGCATTTT
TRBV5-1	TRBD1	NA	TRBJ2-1	CASKGTGGSYNEQFF	TGCGCCAGCAAGGGGACAGGGGGCTCCTACAATGAGCAGTTCTTC
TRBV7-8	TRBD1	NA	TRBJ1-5	CASRLTGLNQPQHF	TGTGCCAGCAGATTGACAGGGCTCAATCAGCCCCAGCATTTT
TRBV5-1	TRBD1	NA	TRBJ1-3	CASSLADRGSGGNTIYF	TGCGCCAGCAGCTTGGCCGACAGGGGATCTGGTGGAAACACCATATATTTT
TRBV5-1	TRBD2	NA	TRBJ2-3	CASSLVTAGGPEDTQYF	TGCGCCAGCAGCTTGGTGACGGCGGGAGGCCCTGAAGATACGCAGTATTTT
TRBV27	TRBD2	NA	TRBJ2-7	CASSLRTSGTYEQYF	TGTGCCAGCAGTTTAAGGACTAGCGGGACCTACGAGCAGTACTTC